The T cell receptor beta chain described here comes from a study of early T cells in non-severe SARS-CoV-2 infection. Looking at the study overall: Sequencing input comprised bulk RNA from unsorted whole blood; chain pairing was not available.

This clonotype came up a few times. Its target is not known. Overall study results and limits: CD4 and private specificities were missed by VDJdb matching, which favored anti-spike CD8 responses.

TCRdb re-derived calls from the 5' RACE reads in MiXCR, one entry per CDR3 protein. The table lists 95,000 to 120,000 distinct CDR3 sequences, 9% to 14% of them singletons. Germline loops: CDR1 MNHEY, CDR2 SMNVEV (reference sequence). The CDR3 consists of 17 residues. V lost 7 bases to trimming and J lost 1 base, with 23 bases between them. Specimen: whole blood. The rearrangement links TRBV27 to TRBJ2-7, with D possibly being TRBD1 (7 bases). This sequence originates from an adult who was a healthcare worker with PCR-confirmed SARS-CoV-2 infection or an uninfected control (not recorded which). DNA for the CDR3: TGTGCCAGCACCGGACGGACAGGACGTAGCGGTTCCTACGAGCAGTACTTC. This translates into CASTGRTGRSGSYEQYF.